This T cell receptor (beta chain) was captured by sequencing in a study of T cell repertoires in cytomegalovirus infection. Across the study: Public TCR beta signatures were indicative of both CMV infection and a matching HLA type.

Study-level points and caveats: Adding up the frequency of public TCR beta families identified people who carried CMV plus the relevant HLA. It was HLA-C-restricted CMV-specific TCR beta clonotypes that dominated the response ex vivo.

In germline, CDR1 is LNHDA, CDR2 SQIVND (reference sequence). V was pared by 9 bases and J by 2 bases, with 13 bases between. The CDR3 totals 14 residues. There are many counts of this clonotype. Antigen unknown. TCRdb redid the calling of the reads with MiXCR, one entry per CDR3 protein. The sample records about 490,000 distinct CDR3 sequences, about 11% being singletons. The sequence was collected from a human donor in good health (CMV status not recorded). Some clones in this sample may be carry-over from other donors' samples. What was sequenced was PBMCs. The gene calls are TRBV19 and TRBJ1-4; D perhaps matches TRBD1 (6 bases). CDR3 in DNA: TGTGCCAGCGGCGGTGGACAGACTAATGAAAAACTGTTTTTT. It yields the protein CASGGGQTNEKLFF.